This is a list of T cell receptor beta chains from one sample in a study of blood T cells in healthy people across ages. MiXCR was run by TCRdb on the 5' RACE reads, yielding one entry per CDR3 protein. The table lists 750,000 to 950,000 distinct CDR3 sequences, 29% of them singletons. These data are also associated with another study on T cells of mothers and their children.

Sequencing was done on a sample of blood. These receptor sequences come from a woman in her forties in good health. The CDR3 runs from the conserved cysteine through the conserved F or W. A D gene is named only where the DNA matches it firmly. Clone size, where shown, is once, few, many, or a class for clones that have expanded.

d_gene: NA; v_gene: TRBV5-1; abundance: NA; j_gene: TRBJ2-1; CDR3aa: CASRRGVESLSSEQFF; CDR3nt: TGCGCCAGCAGGCGAGGAGTCGAATCCCTTTCCAGTGAGCAGTTCTTC
d_gene: NA; v_gene: TRBV12-3/TRBV12-4; abundance: many; j_gene: TRBJ1-4; CDR3aa: CASSSTATNEKLFF; CDR3nt: TGTGCCAGCAGCTCCACAGCAACTAATGAAAAACTGTTTTTT
d_gene: TRBD1; v_gene: TRBV5-1; abundance: NA; j_gene: TRBJ1-2; CDR3aa: CASSLWQGGNYGYTF; CDR3nt: TGCGCCAGCAGCTTGTGGCAGGGGGGGAACTATGGCTACACCTTC
d_gene: NA; v_gene: TRBV20-1; abundance: NA; j_gene: TRBJ1-1; CDR3aa: CSAREGGILNTEAFF; CDR3nt: TGCAGTGCTAGAGAGGGAGGGATTCTGAACACTGAAGCTTTCTTT
d_gene: TRBD1; v_gene: TRBV29-1; abundance: NA; j_gene: TRBJ2-3; CDR3aa: CSVEQGARTDTQYF; CDR3nt: TGCAGCGTTGAACAGGGGGCTCGCACAGATACGCAGTATTTT
d_gene: NA; v_gene: TRBV5-1; abundance: NA; j_gene: TRBJ2-2; CDR3aa: CASSPGQGGTPGELFF; CDR3nt: TGCGCCAGCAGCCCAGGACAGGGAGGGACCCCCGGGGAGCTGTTTTTT
d_gene: TRBD1; v_gene: TRBV13; abundance: NA; j_gene: TRBJ1-1; CDR3aa: CASSFDQRDRLIMNTEAFF; CDR3nt: TGTGCCAGCAGCTTTGATCAACGGGACAGACTTATAATGAACACTGAAGCTTTCTTT
d_gene: NA; v_gene: TRBV28; abundance: many; j_gene: TRBJ2-7; CDR3aa: CASSLGTTGKSEQYF; CDR3nt: TGTGCCAGCAGTTTAGGGACAACAGGGAAGTCCGAGCAGTACTTC
d_gene: TRBD2; v_gene: TRBV28; abundance: NA; j_gene: TRBJ2-1; CDR3aa: CASSLPTSGAYNEQFF; CDR3nt: TGTGCCAGCAGTTTGCCGACTAGCGGGGCGTACAATGAGCAGTTCTTC
d_gene: NA; v_gene: TRBV7-3; abundance: NA; j_gene: TRBJ1-1; CDR3aa: CASSLVDVNTEAFF; CDR3nt: TGTGCCAGCAGCTTAGTGGATGTGAACACTGAAGCTTTCTTT
d_gene: TRBD1; v_gene: TRBV20-1; abundance: many; j_gene: TRBJ1-2; CDR3aa: CSARDSQGAIYGYTF; CDR3nt: TGCAGTGCTAGAGATTCCCAGGGGGCCATCTATGGCTACACCTTC
d_gene: TRBD1; v_gene: TRBV5-1; abundance: NA; j_gene: TRBJ2-7; CDR3aa: CASSLVGLRDRANEQYF; CDR3nt: TGCGCCAGCAGCTTGGTAGGTTTGCGGGACAGGGCGAACGAGCAGTACTTC
d_gene: NA; v_gene: TRBV10-3; abundance: NA; j_gene: TRBJ1-4; CDR3aa: CATGTTNEKLFF; CDR3nt: TGTGCCACGGGGACAACTAATGAAAAACTGTTTTTT
d_gene: NA; v_gene: TRBV7-9; abundance: NA; j_gene: TRBJ1-1; CDR3aa: CASSSWVQNTEAFF; CDR3nt: TGTGCCAGCAGCTCGTGGGTCCAGAACACTGAAGCTTTCTTT
d_gene: TRBD1; v_gene: TRBV27; abundance: NA; j_gene: TRBJ1-6; CDR3aa: CASNKDRGSPLHF; CDR3nt: TGTGCCAGCAATAAGGACAGGGGTTCACCCCTCCACTTT
d_gene: NA; v_gene: TRBV9; abundance: few; j_gene: TRBJ2-3; CDR3aa: CASGRGTDTQYF; CDR3nt: TGTGCCAGTGGTCGCGGGACAGATACGCAGTATTTT
d_gene: NA; v_gene: TRBV12-3/TRBV12-4; abundance: NA; j_gene: TRBJ2-1; CDR3aa: CASSAITGAEQFF; CDR3nt: TGTGCCAGCAGCGCAATTACAGGAGCTGAGCAGTTCTTC
d_gene: NA; v_gene: TRBV18; abundance: few; j_gene: TRBJ1-2; CDR3aa: CASSPGTLGVYGYTF; CDR3nt: TGTGCCAGCTCACCAGGGACTTTGGGGGTCTATGGCTACACCTTC
d_gene: TRBD2; v_gene: TRBV9; abundance: few; j_gene: TRBJ2-3; CDR3aa: CASSASGGLHTDTQYF; CDR3nt: TGTGCCAGCAGCGCCAGCGGGGGGCTCCACACAGATACGCAGTATTTT
d_gene: TRBD1; v_gene: TRBV6-1; abundance: few; j_gene: TRBJ2-7; CDR3aa: CASSAKTAGTGASYEQYF; CDR3nt: TGTGCCAGCAGTGCTAAAACCGCCGGGACAGGAGCCTCCTACGAGCAGTACTTC
d_gene: TRBD2; v_gene: TRBV28; abundance: once; j_gene: TRBJ2-1; CDR3aa: CASSTRLAGLGETQFF; CDR3nt: TGTGCCAGTAGTACCAGACTAGCGGGGTTGGGAGAGACCCAGTTCTTC
d_gene: TRBD1; v_gene: TRBV5-1; abundance: once; j_gene: TRBJ1-6; CDR3aa: CASSWGDSNSPLHF; CDR3nt: TGCGCCAGCAGCTGGGGGGACAGTAATTCACCCCTCCACTTT
d_gene: NA; v_gene: TRBV24-1; abundance: NA; j_gene: TRBJ2-1; CDR3aa: CATSDPTSMGNNEQFF; CDR3nt: TGTGCCACCAGTGATCCGACTAGTATGGGAAACAATGAGCAGTTCTTC
d_gene: TRBD1; v_gene: TRBV20-1; abundance: many; j_gene: TRBJ2-7; CDR3aa: CSAPGQVTYEQYF; CDR3nt: TGCAGTGCGCCCGGACAGGTGACCTACGAGCAGTACTTC
d_gene: TRBD1; v_gene: TRBV28; abundance: many; j_gene: TRBJ2-7; CDR3aa: CASSIRDRGREQYF; CDR3nt: TGTGCCAGCAGTATCCGGGACAGGGGTAGAGAGCAGTACTTC
d_gene: NA; v_gene: TRBV19; abundance: NA; j_gene: TRBJ1-2; CDR3aa: CASSISLDGGYGYTF; CDR3nt: TGTGCCAGTAGTATCTCTCTGGACGGAGGCTATGGCTACACCTTC
d_gene: TRBD2; v_gene: TRBV6-1; abundance: many; j_gene: TRBJ2-7; CDR3aa: CASSAVLAGYEQYF; CDR3nt: TGTGCCAGCAGTGCGGTACTAGCGGGGTACGAGCAGTACTTC
d_gene: NA; v_gene: TRBV5-1; abundance: NA; j_gene: TRBJ1-5; CDR3aa: CASSPDSLNQPQHF; CDR3nt: TGCGCCAGCAGTCCTGACAGCCTCAATCAGCCCCAGCATTTT
d_gene: TRBD1; v_gene: TRBV7-9; abundance: NA; j_gene: TRBJ2-5; CDR3aa: CAGQGDGETQYF; CDR3nt: TGTGCCGGACAGGGAGATGGAGAGACCCAGTACTTC
d_gene: NA; v_gene: TRBV5-5; abundance: many; j_gene: TRBJ1-2; CDR3aa: CASSLMGSGRLYGYTF; CDR3nt: TGTGCCAGCAGCTTGATGGGCTCGGGACGGCTCTATGGCTACACCTTC
d_gene: TRBD2; v_gene: TRBV20-1; abundance: NA; j_gene: TRBJ2-3; CDR3aa: CSARVLGLAGGPSTDTQYF; CDR3nt: TGCAGTGCTAGAGTCTTGGGACTAGCGGGGGGCCCTAGCACAGATACGCAGTATTTT
d_gene: NA; v_gene: TRBV27; abundance: NA; j_gene: TRBJ1-1; CDR3aa: CASSAPSLRGTGTEAFF; CDR3nt: TGTGCCAGCAGCGCGCCCTCCCTCAGGGGTACGGGCACTGAAGCTTTCTTT
d_gene: NA; v_gene: TRBV12-3/TRBV12-4; abundance: many; j_gene: TRBJ2-7; CDR3aa: CASSFAGPREQYF; CDR3nt: TGTGCCAGCAGTTTTGCAGGGCCCAGGGAGCAGTACTTC
d_gene: TRBD2; v_gene: TRBV7-2; abundance: NA; j_gene: TRBJ2-4; CDR3aa: CASSLEYGRGNNEQYF; CDR3nt: TGTGCCAGCAGCTTAGAGTACGGGCGGGGGAACAATGAGCAGTACTTC
d_gene: NA; v_gene: TRBV6-5; abundance: NA; j_gene: TRBJ1-1; CDR3aa: CASSYSSSDEAFF; CDR3nt: TGTGCCAGCAGTTACTCGTCGTCAGATGAAGCTTTCTTT
d_gene: NA; v_gene: TRBV18; abundance: NA; j_gene: TRBJ2-5; CDR3aa: CASSDTGPGKTQYF; CDR3nt: TGTGCCAGCTCGGACACGGGTCCCGGGAAGACCCAGTACTTC
d_gene: TRBD2; v_gene: TRBV28; abundance: few; j_gene: TRBJ2-4; CDR3aa: CASSPPGGPPKNIQYF; CDR3nt: TGTGCCAGCAGCCCCCCGGGGGGTCCCCCGAAAAACATTCAGTACTTC
d_gene: NA; v_gene: TRBV5-1; abundance: NA; j_gene: TRBJ2-1; CDR3aa: CASSLGAGTTYNEQFF; CDR3nt: TGCGCCAGCAGCTTGGGAGCCGGGACAACCTACAATGAGCAGTTCTTC
d_gene: NA; v_gene: TRBV2; abundance: NA; j_gene: TRBJ2-3; CDR3aa: CTGSDTQYF; CDR3nt: TGTACGGGGTCCGATACGCAGTATTTT
d_gene: NA; v_gene: TRBV28; abundance: NA; j_gene: TRBJ2-3; CDR3aa: CASSFVGVADTQYF; CDR3nt: TGTGCCAGCAGTTTCGTCGGGGTGGCAGATACGCAGTATTTT
d_gene: NA; v_gene: TRBV28; abundance: many; j_gene: TRBJ2-5; CDR3aa: CASSLFEMRSQETQYF; CDR3nt: TGTGCCAGCAGTTTATTCGAGATGAGGAGCCAAGAGACCCAGTACTTC